The 17 T cell receptor beta chains reported below all come from one sample, sequenced in a study of shared clonotypes between healthy human individuals. CD45RO-negative CD8 cells positively selected for CCR7 made up the naive population, which excluded terminally differentiated effector memory CD45RA+ cells. Measured with immunoSEQ multiplex PCR; TCRdb has only the in-frame clones, and not every one. Here the sample spans hundreds of thousands of clones, roughly 95% being singletons. The material sequenced was naive CD8+ T cells sorted from blood. The receptor set was obtained from a woman in her 30s in good health.

This chain joins TRBV7-9 and TRBJ2-7; 10 bases agree with TRBD2. CDR1 is SEHNR and CDR2 is FQNEAQ in the germline V gene (reference sequence). The CDR3 spans 14 residues. V lost 0 bases, J lost 7 bases, and 3 bases stayed unmatched. The CDR3 region has the DNA TGTGCCAGCAGCTTAGCTCCGGGACTAGCGGAGCAGTACTTC. Translating it yields CASSLAPGLAEQYF.

The chain recombines TRBV10-3 with TRBJ2-1; TRBD2 might be the D (5 bases). The length of the CDR3 is 15 residues. The ends were cut back, 3 bases at V and 6 bases at J, with 15 bases in the middle. The germline gives CDR1 ENHRY, CDR2 SYGVKD. CDR3 amino acids: CAISESKGLLNEQFF. DNA of the CDR3: TGTGCCATCAGTGAATCCAAAGGACTCCTCAATGAGCAGTTCTTC.

This clone was picked up one time. The V and J genes are TRBV19 and TRBJ2-1; D gene ambiguous. Per germline, CDR1 LNHDA and CDR2 SQIVND (reference sequence). V lost 1 base and J lost 5, with 6 bases in between. The CDR3 is 13 amino acids. CDR3 amino acids: CASSIAFHNEQFF. The CDR3 DNA is TGTGCCAGTAGTATAGCTTTCCACAATGAGCAGTTCTTC.

This sequence joins TRBV2 and TRBJ2-7, with 9 nucleotides matching TRBD1. The CDR3 sequence is 16 residues long. Germline values: CDR1 SNHLY, CDR2 FYNNEI. After removal of 3 bases from V and 3 bases from J, the junction contained 9 bases not matched to a gene. This CDR3 reads CASSEYLTGGIYEQYF. In DNA form, the CDR3 reads TGTGCCAGCAGTGAGTACCTAACAGGGGGCATCTACGAGCAGTACTTC. The full variable domain, with the rest looked up from reference TRBV2 and TRBJ2-7, is EPEVTQTPSHQVTQMGQEVILRCVPISNHLYFYWYRQILGQKVEFLVSFYNNEISEKSEIFDDQFSVERPDGSNFTLKIRSTKLEDSAMYFCASSEYLTGGIYEQYFGPGTRLTVT.

This chain uses TRBV10-2 with TRBJ1-4; 9 bases match TRBD1. Trimming took 0 bases from V and 6 from J; bases not matched to a gene: 2. This CDR3 region has 15 residues. The germline CDR1 and CDR2 sequences are WSHSY and SAAADI. The CDR3 DNA follows: TGCGCCAGCAGTGAGTCGGGGACAGGGCATGAAAAACTGTTTTTT. Protein sequence: CASSESGTGHEKLFF.

This clone was detected a few times. The chain uses TRBV13 and TRBJ1-5; 9 nucleotides align to TRBD1. CDR1 is PRHDT and CDR2 is FYEKMQ in the germline V gene (reference sequence). This CDR3 is 14 amino acids long. V lost 4 bases and J lost 11; bases outside the gene matches: 9. DNA of the CDR3: TGTGCCAGCAGCTACAGGGGGCCGAGTGAAGCCCAGCATTTT. Translating it yields CASSYRGPSEAQHF.

The chain combines TRBV28 with TRBJ1-5; 7 bases are a match to TRBD1. This CDR3 is 13 amino acids long. CDR1 MDHEN and CDR2 SYDVKM come from the germline V gene. Trimming took 5 bases from V and 5 from J; bases not matched to a gene: 3. This CDR3 reads CASSQGVDQPQHF. DNA of the CDR3: TGTGCCAGCAGTCAGGGGGTGGATCAGCCCCAGCATTTT.

V usage is TRBV11-3 and J usage is TRBJ2-2; D uncertain. V was clipped by 0 bases and J by 3 bases, with 5 bases between them. The germline CDR1 and CDR2 sequences are SGHNT and YENEEA. CDR3 length: 14 residues. The CDR3 spells CASSLDDYTGELFF. The CDR3 nucleotides read TGTGCCAGCAGCTTAGACGACTACACCGGGGAGCTGTTTTTT. Drawing the rest from reference TRBV11-3 and TRBJ2-2, the complete variable domain is EAGVVQSPRYKIIEKKQPVAFWCNPISGHNTLYWYLQNLGQGPELLIRYENEEAVDDSQLPKDRFSAERLKGVDSTLKIQPAELGDSAVYLCASSLDDYTGELFFGEGSRLTVL.

The chain uses TRBV25-1 and TRBJ1-1; possible D gene TRBD1, 5 bases. Germline values: CDR1 MGHDK, CDR2 SYGVNS. This CDR3 is 14 amino acids long. V lost 6 bases and J lost 4, with 15 bases in between. The CDR3 bases are TGTGCCAGCAGATCATGGGGGGTCGTCACTGAAGCTTTCTTT. Translation gives CASRSWGVVTEAFF.

This clone was recorded once. The gene calls are TRBV27 and TRBJ2-6; D is unresolved. CDR1 and CDR2 (germline): MNHEY, SMNVEV (reference sequence). The CDR3 length is 16 residues. Deletions cut 2 bases from V and 4 bases from J, with 12 bases between. CDR3: CASSLGPATGANVLTF. CDR3 in DNA: TGTGCCAGCAGTTTAGGACCGGCAACCGGGGCCAACGTCCTGACTTTC. The whole variable domain, remainder taken from reference TRBV27 and TRBJ2-6, is EAQVTQNPRYLITVTGKKLTVTCSQNMNHEYMSWYRQDPGLGLRQIYYSMNVEVTDKGDVPEGYKVSRKEKRNFPLILESPSPNQTSLYFCASSLGPATGANVLTFGAGSRLTVL.

The rearrangement uses TRBV10-3 and TRBJ1-2; 8 bases match TRBD1. The J segment lost 4 bases and the V segment lost 4 bases, leaving 5 bases of the junction unmatched. From germline, CDR1 is ENHRY and CDR2 SYGVKD. This CDR3 spans 14 amino acids. The CDR3 coding sequence is TGTGCCATCAGTGTGGAGGACAGGGCCTATGGCTACACCTTC. Protein: CAISVEDRAYGYTF.

The chain couples TRBV27 to TRBJ2-4; D remains unclear. The CDR3 sequence is 16 residues long. Germline V gene lookup returns CDR1 MNHEY and CDR2 SMNVEV (reference sequence). The V gene lost 2 bases and the J gene lost 0 bases, with 11 bases spanning the gap. The CDR3 DNA follows: TGTGCCAGCAGTTTAGCGGCAGGTCTAGCCAAAAACATTCAGTACTTC. Protein product: CASSLAAGLAKNIQYF.

The CDR3 region is CASSLGTNTEAFF. CDR3 coding DNA: TGTGCCAGCAGCTTAGGAACGAACACTGAAGCTTTCTTT. The V call is TRBV5-4, the J call TRBJ1-1; no definite D call. The CDR3 contains 13 residues. V was cut by 2 bases and J by 1 base, with 6 bases left in between. The V gene's germline CDR1 is SGHNT and CDR2 YYREEE (reference sequence).

V is TRBV4-1 and J is TRBJ2-5; 9 nucleotides agree with TRBD1. Germline V lookup: CDR1 MGHRA, CDR2 YSYEKL. The ends lost 7 bases at V and 11 bases at J; junction bases unmatched: 20. This CDR3 has 16 residues. The CDR3 DNA follows: TGCGCCAGCAAAGCCAAAGTTGAGGGACAGGGTCTTTTGCAGTACTTC. Its translation: CASKAKVEGQGLLQYF.

The chain couples TRBV2 to TRBJ2-3; the match to TRBD1 covers 7 bases. V was pared by 5 bases and J by 2 bases, with 4 bases of the junction left unmatched. The CDR3 consists of 14 residues. Germline CDR1 is SNHLY and CDR2 is FYNNEI. As DNA, the CDR3 is TGTGCCAGCAGTCACGGACAGGCCACAGATACGCAGTATTTT. Its protein product is CASSHGQATDTQYF. The complete variable domain, with remaining parts taken from reference TRBV2 and TRBJ2-3, reads EPEVTQTPSHQVTQMGQEVILRCVPISNHLYFYWYRQILGQKVEFLVSFYNNEISEKSEIFDDQFSVERPDGSNFTLKIRSTKLEDSAMYFCASSHGQATDTQYFGPGTRLTVL.

This chain connects TRBV14 to TRBJ2-7, with 8 bases lining up with TRBD1. The CDR3 is 17 amino acids. V lost 0 bases to trimming and J lost 4 bases; unmatched junction nucleotides: 11. Germline loops: CDR1 SGHDN, CDR2 FVKESK. The DNA of the CDR3 is TGTGCCAGCAGCCAAGATCAGGGACAGGCCTCACTTTACGAGCAGTACTTC. Protein: CASSQDQGQASLYEQYF.

The chain joins TRBV28 to TRBJ2-1, with 8 bases matching TRBD1. The germline gives CDR1 MDHEN, CDR2 SYDVKM. The CDR3 spans 14 residues. V gave up 4 bases and J gave up 7 bases; unmatched junction bases: 6. In nucleotides, the CDR3 is TGTGCCAGCAGTTGTGGACAGGGCGGGAATGAGCAGTTCTTC. Protein sequence: CASSCGQGGNEQFF.